This TCR beta chain is drawn from a study of regulatory T cells in long-lasting Graves disease. General observations from the study: The study found persistent patients shared more public clonotypes (2,741) than new patients (about 990).

Time point in this sample: newly diagnosed GD, antithyroid drugs for less than 3 months. Preparation of the TCR library used RNA extracted from PBMCs. A blood draw put around 9.3 milliliters of peripheral blood into EDTA tubes. Germline CDR1 and CDR2: SGHRS and YFSETQ. The trim removed 2 bases at V and 9 bases at J, leaving 5 bases unmatched. CDR3 length: 13 residues. In the case of this clonotype: The antigen is undetermined.

Libraries of TCR beta came from iRepertoire HTBI primers plus Arm-PCR of CDR3 regions. TCRdb used MiXCR to reprocess the multiplex PCR reads, holding one entry per CDR3 protein. In the table there are 350,000 to 500,000 distinct CDR3 sequences, 14% of which are singletons. This same sample was also part of a study on T cells in Graves' hyperthyroidism and ophthalmopathy. That study reports: TCR CDR3 regions were first amplified by RT-PCR with HTBI primers. Stable hyperthyroidism was told apart from ophthalmopathy by a model built on 13 V-J features.

This TCR derives from a woman aged 50 to 60 with Graves disease. The J gene is TRBJ2-3, the V gene TRBV5-1; 8 nucleotides align to TRBD2. The sequencing used peripheral blood mononuclear cells (PBMCs), collected at new diagnosis, from a patient treated with antithyroid drugs. CDR3 coding DNA: TGCGCCAGCAGCTTCCGGGGCGGGGGGACGCAGTATTTT. Translating gives CASSFRGGGTQYF.